The next 26 T cell receptor beta chains were all read from a single sample in a study of technical replicates of blood from a handful of donors. This table comes from immunoSEQ multiplex PCR, and its TCRdb copy is limited to in-frame clones, with some not included. The data show 10,000 to 15,000 clones, 85% to 95% seen once. The specimen was PBMCs. The source of these receptors is a human donor in good health.

This clone was observed a single time. The chain combines TRBV10-1 with TRBJ2-1, with 12 bases that match TRBD2. Germline CDR1 and CDR2: WNHNN and SYGVQD (reference sequence). Unmatched junction bases numbered 15, after V lost 5 bases and J lost 4 bases. This CDR3 has 19 residues. CDR3 bases: TGCGCCAGCAGTCAATCCAAGGGACTAGCGGGTCAAAGTTACAATGAGCAGTTCTTC. Its translation: CASSQSKGLAGQSYNEQFF.

The chain carries TRBV28 and TRBJ2-7, with 8 bases identical to TRBD1. Germline assignment: CDR1 MDHEN and CDR2 SYDVKM. The CDR3 extends over 15 amino acids. After removal of 4 bases from V and 5 bases from J, the junction contained 10 bases not matched to a gene. CDR3 nucleotides: TGTGCCAGCAGTTCACCCTGGACAGGGTTCAACGAGCAGTACTTC. Residues: CASSSPWTGFNEQYF.

The rearrangement joins TRBV7-2 to TRBJ2-7; 7 bases are shared with TRBD2. V lost 0 bases, J lost 2 bases, and 1 base stayed unmatched. The CDR3 sequence is 14 residues long. Germline assignment: CDR1 SGHTA and CDR2 FQGNSA. The CDR3 is CASSLAGGPYEQYF. The CDR3 region has the DNA TGTGCCAGCAGCTTAGCGGGAGGGCCCTACGAGCAGTACTTC.

This chain joins TRBV5-1 and TRBJ2-1; TRBD2 is a possible D gene (5 bases). Deletions cut 0 bases from V and 5 bases from J, with 9 bases between. The germline CDR1 and CDR2 sequences are SGHRS and YFSETQ. The CDR3 extends over 14 amino acids. The CDR3 nucleotides are TGCGCCAGCAGCTTGGCCATCGGGAACAATGAGCAGTTCTTC. Amino acids: CASSLAIGNNEQFF.

The V gene is TRBV4-1, the J gene TRBJ2-7, with a possible D match to TRBD2 (5 bases). CDR1 is MGHRA, CDR2 YSYEKL, per germline. The CDR3 runs 14 residues. V lost 3 bases, J lost 6 bases, and 15 bases lay in between. CDR3 bases: TGCGCCAGCAGCCAGGGCGCTAGCAACAGCGAGCAGTACTTC. Translation: CASSQGASNSEQYF.

In its sample, this clone was seen a few times. The chain joins TRBV4-2 to TRBJ2-7; tentatively, D is TRBD2 (5 bases). Germline CDR1 is LGHNA and CDR2 is YNFKEQ. The V gene lost 0 bases and the J gene lost 7 bases, with 7 bases spanning the gap. CDR3 length: 12 amino acids. In DNA form, the CDR3 reads TGTGCCAGCAGCCAAGATCGGAGGGAGCAGTACTTC. Translating it yields CASSQDRREQYF.

This clone has a single count. CDR3 sequence: CASSSSPGLGGWNEQFF. CDR3 DNA: TGTGCCAGCAGCTCTTCCCCGGGACTAGGGGGATGGAATGAGCAGTTCTTC. The rearrangement uses TRBV5-6 and TRBJ2-1; 8 nucleotides align to TRBD2. Germline V gene sequence: CDR1 SGHDT, CDR2 YYEEEE. This CDR3 is built from 17 residues. The V gene end was trimmed by 3 bases and the J gene end by 7 bases; junction bases not matched to a gene: 15.

The V gene is TRBV4-2, the J gene TRBJ2-1, with a weak D call TRBD2 (5 bases). V lost 1 base and J lost 0, with 13 bases in between. Germline assignment: CDR1 LGHNA and CDR2 YNFKEQ. CDR3 length: 17 residues. The CDR3 sequence is CASSQGSGVSSYNEQFF. CDR3 DNA sequence: TGTGCCAGCAGCCAAGGCTCCGGGGTAAGCTCCTACAATGAGCAGTTCTTC.

This sequence joins TRBV19 and TRBJ2-7; 7 bases line up with TRBD1. The ends lost 4 bases at V and 0 bases at J; junction bases unmatched: 6. The CDR3 extends over 15 amino acids. The V gene's germline CDR1 is LNHDA and CDR2 SQIVND (reference sequence). CDR3 in amino acids: CASSTPQGFSYEQYF. CDR3 sequence (DNA): TGTGCCAGTAGTACCCCACAGGGGTTCTCCTACGAGCAGTACTTC.

This chain connects TRBV6-5 to TRBJ1-2, with D perhaps matching TRBD1 (5 bases). CDR3 size: 11 residues. From germline, CDR1 is MNHEY and CDR2 SVGAGI. V was cut by 5 bases and J by 7 bases, with 8 bases left in between. The CDR3 sequence is CASSQGGGYTF. The CDR3, as DNA: TGTGCCAGCAGTCAGGGAGGTGGCTACACCTTC.

This rearrangement joins TRBV18 to TRBJ2-7; TRBD1 might be the D (6 bases). Trimming pared 3 bases from V and 0 bases from J, leaving 6 bases between. The germline CDR1 and CDR2 sequences are KGHSH and LQKENI. The CDR3 consists of 13 residues. The chain's CDR3 is CASSPGHSYEQYF. In DNA form, the CDR3 reads TGTGCCAGCTCACCGGGACACTCCTACGAGCAGTACTTC.

This chain joins TRBV27 and TRBJ1-2; 9 bases line up with TRBD1. J lost 4 bases, V lost 6 bases, and 3 bases had no gene match. Germline V lookup: CDR1 MNHEY, CDR2 SMNVEV (reference sequence). CDR3 size: 13 residues. The CDR3 loop reads CASRPTGGYGYTF. The CDR3 DNA reads TGTGCCAGCAGGCCGACAGGGGGCTATGGCTACACCTTC.

V usage is TRBV27 and J usage is TRBJ2-2; 7 positions agree with TRBD1. Germline CDR1 reads MNHEY; CDR2 reads SMNVEV (reference sequence). V dropped 6 bases and J dropped 2; count of bases not matched to a gene: 9. The CDR3 has 16 amino acids. The CDR3 nucleotides are TGTGCCAGCAGAATGGGGACAGCCCTTAACACCGGGGAGCTGTTTTTT. As protein: CASRMGTALNTGELFF.

The chain uses TRBV10-1 and TRBJ2-5, with 8 bases lining up with TRBD2. The CDR3 covers 18 residues. J was trimmed by 0 bases and V by 3 bases; bases with no gene match: 12. Germline V CDR1 and CDR2: WNHNN, SYGVQD (reference sequence). The CDR3 protein is CASSEPTVAGQYQETQYF. The CDR3 nucleotides are TGCGCCAGCAGTGAACCGACGGTAGCGGGACAATACCAAGAGACCCAGTACTTC.

The rearrangement uses TRBV11-3 and TRBJ2-1; possible D gene TRBD2, 6 bases. The CDR3 runs 12 residues. The germline V gene encodes CDR1 SGHNT and CDR2 YENEEA. Trimming shortened V by 3 bases and J by 9 bases, and 9 bases separated the two germline ends. The CDR3 coding sequence is TGTGCCAGCAGCTTGTACGGGAGTGAGCAGTTCTTC. Protein: CASSLYGSEQFF.

This clone was seen once. V and J are TRBV19 and TRBJ2-7; 9 positions match TRBD2. V was clipped by 5 bases and J by 0 bases; unmatched bases: 11. CDR3 length: 17 amino acids. Germline-derived CDR1 and CDR2 are LNHDA and SQIVND (reference sequence). The CDR3 reads CASSRLAGSSDSYEQYF. In nucleotides, the CDR3 is TGTGCCAGTAGTCGCCTAGCGGGAAGCTCCGACTCCTACGAGCAGTACTTC.

The chain recombines TRBV11-2 with TRBJ1-2, with D possibly matching TRBD1 (5 bases). V lost 0 bases and J lost 6, with 20 bases in between. The germline CDR1 and CDR2 sequences are SGHAT and FQNNGV. The CDR3 is 17 residues long. This CDR3 reads CASSLDIRGAGDDGYTF. The CDR3 DNA reads TGTGCCAGCAGCTTAGATATTCGAGGGGCGGGAGACGATGGCTACACCTTC.

This chain links TRBV20-1 with TRBJ2-1; TRBD1 matches 7 bases. The V gene's germline CDR1 is DFQATT and CDR2 SNEGSKA (reference sequence). This CDR3 is built from 11 residues. J gave up 15 bases and V 3 bases, and 8 bases lay outside the gene matches. The CDR3 bases are TGCAGTGCTAGGGGTAAACAGGGGCGGTTCTTC. Its translation: CSARGKQGRFF.

The chain recombines TRBV14 with TRBJ1-2, with D possibly matching TRBD1 (5 bases). The CDR3 sequence is 14 residues long. Germline assignment: CDR1 SGHDN and CDR2 FVKESK. Trimming pared 1 base from V and 4 bases from J, leaving 10 bases between. The CDR3 protein is CASSQATGFYGYTF. Here the CDR3 DNA reads TGTGCCAGCAGCCAAGCCACAGGATTCTATGGCTACACCTTC.

CDR3 residues: CASSGGWEGYNEQFF. The CDR3 region has the DNA TGTGCCAGCAGTGGCGGGTGGGAGGGCTACAATGAGCAGTTCTTC. This chain connects TRBV6-1 to TRBJ2-1, with 7 positions matching TRBD2. The V and J ends lost 4 bases and 3 bases, in that order; junction bases with no gene match: 6. The CDR3 is 15 amino acids. CDR1 MNHNS and CDR2 SASEGT come from the germline V gene.

The V gene is TRBV7-9, the J gene TRBJ1-1; 9 bases are shared with TRBD1. This CDR3 has 16 residues. J lost 1 base, V lost 5 bases, and 8 bases had no gene match. Germline CDR1 and CDR2: SEHNR and FQNEAQ (reference sequence). The CDR3 DNA is TGTGCCAGCAGCACAATAGTGGGACAGGGGAACACTGAAGCTTTCTTT. This encodes CASSTIVGQGNTEAFF.

This clone appeared a single time. The chain carries TRBV7-9 and TRBJ2-3, with a tentative D call TRBD2 (5 bases). V gave up 2 bases and J gave up 5 bases, with 11 bases separating them. The germline V gene has CDR1 SEHNR and CDR2 FQNEAQ (reference sequence). CDR3 length equals 14 residues. The CDR3 spells CASSLYGVKDTQYF. DNA for the CDR3: TGTGCCAGCAGCTTATACGGGGTAAAAGATACGCAGTATTTT. The entire variable domain, with the rest obtained from reference TRBV7-9 and TRBJ2-3, is as follows: DTGVSQNPRHKITKRGQNVTFRCDPISEHNRLYWYRQTLGQGPEFLTYFQNEAQLEKSRLLSDRFSAERPKGSFSTLEIQRTEQGDSAMYLCASSLYGVKDTQYFGPGTRLTVL.

This rearrangement joins TRBV7-6 to TRBJ2-5; TRBD1 might be the D (5 bases). This CDR3 has 13 residues. Trimming left V 3 bases short and J 2 bases short, with 7 bases between. The V gene's germline CDR1 is SGHVS and CDR2 FNYEAQ. CDR3 region: CASSLGQQETQYF. CDR3 bases: TGTGCCAGCAGCTTGGGGCAGCAAGAGACCCAGTACTTC.

The chain is built from TRBV10-2 and TRBJ1-1; no reliable D call. This CDR3 spans 14 amino acids. V lost 8 bases, J lost 6 bases, and 19 bases lay in between. Germline loops: CDR1 WSHSY, CDR2 SAAADI. The CDR3 is CASEDWHSGSEAFF. DNA of the CDR3: TGCGCCAGCGAAGATTGGCACAGTGGATCTGAAGCTTTCTTT.

This chain joins TRBV2 and TRBJ1-1; D is perhaps TRBD1 (5 bases). Trimming removed 8 bases from V and 6 bases from J, with 19 bases in between. Germline lookup yields CDR1 SNHLY and CDR2 FYNNEI. The CDR3 covers 14 residues. CDR3 sequence reads: CASVSLRGGAEAFF. CDR3 bases: TGTGCCAGCGTGTCCCTTCGCGGGGGGGCTGAAGCTTTCTTT.

The chain links TRBV18 to TRBJ2-3; maybe TRBD1 (5 bases). The CDR3 length is 15 residues. V lost 1 base and J 5 bases, leaving 13 bases between the germline ends. Looked up from germline, CDR1 is KGHSH and CDR2 is LQKENI. The CDR3 DNA reads TGTGCCAGCTCACCACAAGGGGCCCCGGGAGATACGCAGTATTTT. Protein product: CASSPQGAPGDTQYF.